A single sample is the source of the 4 T cell receptor beta chains below, sequenced in a study of CD8 T cells in ankylosing spondylitis. TCRdb reprocessed the 5' RACE reads via MiXCR and lists one record per CDR3 protein. The data show some 350,000 distinct CDR3 sequences, approximately 15% seen once. Source material: blood, either unsorted or a sorted T cell fraction (not recorded which). The receptor source for this set is a male donor with ankylosing spondylitis or in good health (not recorded which).

In this sample, this clonotype turned up a few times. This chain links TRBV28 with TRBJ1-5, with D maybe TRBD1 (6 bases). The CDR3 spans 14 residues. Trimming cost V 3 bases and J 3 bases, with 9 bases left between them. Germline V gene data show CDR1 as MDHEN and CDR2 as SYDVKM. The CDR3 region has the DNA TGTGCCAGCAGTTTCGCAGGGGCCAATCAGCCCCAGCATTTT. Its translation: CASSFAGANQPQHF.

This clonotype has a count of ten or more. The rearrangement joins TRBV7-6 to TRBJ2-2, with 7 positions matching TRBD1. The trim removed 3 bases at V and 6 bases at J, leaving 10 bases unmatched. The germline gives CDR1 SGHVS, CDR2 FNYEAQ. The CDR3 is made up of 16 amino acids. CDR3 in DNA: TGTGCCAGCAGCTTTCAGACAGGGACGGGACCCGGGGAGCTGTTTTTT. Encoded protein: CASSFQTGTGPGELFF.

This clonotype occurred a few times. This chain connects TRBV15 to TRBJ2-7; D is undetermined. Germline lookup yields CDR1 LNHNV and CDR2 YYDKDF (reference sequence). The CDR3 is 14 residues long. With 1 base removed from V and 3 bases from J, the gap between germline ends came to 10 bases. The CDR3 DNA is TGTGCCACCAGCAGAGCGGGCAGCGTCTACGAGCAGTACTTC. Protein product: CATSRAGSVYEQYF.

The rearrangement links TRBV5-1 to TRBJ1-4; 8 positions agree with TRBD1. This CDR3 has 14 amino acids. V lost 4 bases to trimming and J lost 8 bases; unmatched junction nucleotides: 7. CDR1 SGHRS and CDR2 YFSETQ come from the germline V gene. The CDR3 DNA reads as TGCGCCAGCAGCCCTATCGGACAGGGAGAAAAACTGTTTTTT. Its protein product is CASSPIGQGEKLFF.